Listed here is a single T cell receptor beta chain. The data were taken from a study of blood T cell repertoires in COVID-19. Turning to the study itself: Samples representing acute and convalescent COVID-19 were sourced from the United States, Italy and Spain.

In the original analysis: Reference gene primer amplification gave nucleated cell count estimates. TCRdb's table, derived via immunoSEQ multiplex PCR, lists solely in-frame clones and lacks some. V, J and clone size reflect that table, while D and trimming were determined from the DNA. Of approximately 150,000 clones listed, roughly 89% are singletons. CDR1 is SGHTA, CDR2 FQGNSA, per germline. The length of the CDR3 is 13 residues. V was pared by 1 base and J by 5 bases, with 6 bases between. The receptor's source is a woman between 45 and 60 years old with acute or convalescent COVID-19. Sequencing input: peripheral blood. The chain couples TRBV7-2 to TRBJ1-5, with D unclear. The CDR3, as DNA: TGTGCCAGCAGCTTAGGGGCCCATCAGCCCCAGCATTTT. It yields the protein CASSLGAHQPQHF.